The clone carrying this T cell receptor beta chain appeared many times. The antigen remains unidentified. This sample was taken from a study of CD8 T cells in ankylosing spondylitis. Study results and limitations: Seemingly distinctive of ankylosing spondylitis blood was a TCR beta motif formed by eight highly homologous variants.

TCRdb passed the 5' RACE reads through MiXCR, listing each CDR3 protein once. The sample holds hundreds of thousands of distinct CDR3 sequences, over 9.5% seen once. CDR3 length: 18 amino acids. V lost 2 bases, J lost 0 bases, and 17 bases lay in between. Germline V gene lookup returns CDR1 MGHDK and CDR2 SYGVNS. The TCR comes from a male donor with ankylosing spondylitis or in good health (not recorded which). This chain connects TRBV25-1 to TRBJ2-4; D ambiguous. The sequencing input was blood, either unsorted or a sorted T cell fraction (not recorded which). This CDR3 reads CASSEDYRSPEAKNIQYF. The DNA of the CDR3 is TGTGCCAGCAGTGAAGATTATAGGAGTCCTGAAGCCAAAAACATTCAGTACTTC.